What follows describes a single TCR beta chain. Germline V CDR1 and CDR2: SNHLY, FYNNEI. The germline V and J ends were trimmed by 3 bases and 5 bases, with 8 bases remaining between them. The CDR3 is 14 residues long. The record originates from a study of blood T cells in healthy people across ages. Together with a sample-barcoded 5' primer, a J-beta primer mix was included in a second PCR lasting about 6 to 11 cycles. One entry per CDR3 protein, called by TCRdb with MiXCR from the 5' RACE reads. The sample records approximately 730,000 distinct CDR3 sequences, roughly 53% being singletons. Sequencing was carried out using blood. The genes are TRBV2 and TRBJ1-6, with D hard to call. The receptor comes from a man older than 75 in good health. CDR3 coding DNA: TGTGCCAGCAGTGACAGAACTAATAATTCACCCCTCCACTTT. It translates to CASSDRTNNSPLHF.